The 8 T cell receptor beta chains reported below all come from one sample, sequenced in a study of CD8 T cells in Susac syndrome. Random hexamers primed reverse transcription of roughly 0.5 to 1 ug RNA. TCRdb independently ran MiXCR on the immunoSEQ multiplex PCR reads; one entry per CDR3 protein. The sample holds around 170,000 distinct CDR3 sequences, approximately 95% seen once. The sample consisted of CD8+ T cells from PBMCs. Receptors were obtained from a human donor with Susac syndrome.

The rearrangement links TRBV9 to TRBJ2-1, with TRBD2 as a possible D gene (5 bases). The CDR3 has 12 amino acids. V was shortened by 3 bases and J by 14 bases, with 15 bases between the two germline ends. CDR1 is SGDLS and CDR2 is YYNGEE in the germline V gene. The CDR3 loop reads CASSGLEGSEFF. CDR3 DNA: TGTGCCAGCAGCGGCTTAGAAGGGAGCGAGTTCTTC.

This rearrangement joins TRBV28 to TRBJ2-1, with unresolved D. Germline V gives CDR1 MDHEN, CDR2 SYDVKM. V lost 1 base, J lost 5 bases, and 9 bases lay in between. CDR3 length equals 14 residues. The CDR3 DNA follows: TGTGCCAGCAGTTTATCACAAGGGCACAATGAGCAGTTCTTC. Encoded protein: CASSLSQGHNEQFF.

V is TRBV15 and J is TRBJ2-4; 8 bases are shared with TRBD1. With V trimmed by 3 bases and J by 1 base, 5 bases remained unmatched. The germline CDR1 and CDR2 sequences are LNHNV and YYDKDF (reference sequence). CDR3 length: 16 residues. The CDR3 bases are TGTGCCACCAGCAGCAGACAGGGGTGGGCCAAAAACATTCAGTACTTC. Its translation: CATSSRQGWAKNIQYF.

V gene TRBV9 combines with J gene TRBJ2-7; TRBD2 matches at 14 bases. Germline V gene sequence: CDR1 SGDLS, CDR2 YYNGEE. V lost 4 bases to trimming and J lost 7 bases; unmatched junction nucleotides: 7. This CDR3 region has 15 residues. The CDR3 DNA follows: TGTGCCAGCAGCCCCGCTGGGACTAGCGGGAGTGAGCAGTACTTC. Its translation: CASSPAGTSGSEQYF.

The rearrangement joins TRBV27 to TRBJ2-7; possibly TRBD2 for D (6 bases). From germline, CDR1 is MNHEY and CDR2 SMNVEV (reference sequence). V lost 6 bases and J lost 7, with 16 bases in between. CDR3 length: 13 amino acids. The CDR3 DNA reads TGTGCCAGCAGCCTGCCGGGACTGAGGGAGCAGTACTTC. Amino acid sequence: CASSLPGLREQYF.

This chain connects TRBV4-2 to TRBJ1-2, with no clear D. The CDR3 extends over 15 amino acids. V was cut by 0 bases and J by 5 bases, with 13 bases left in between. Germline loops: CDR1 LGHNA, CDR2 YNFKEQ. The CDR3 loop reads CASSQDSEGFYGYTF. CDR3 DNA sequence: TGTGCCAGCAGCCAAGATAGTGAGGGATTTTATGGCTACACCTTC.

The chain uses TRBV20-1 and TRBJ1-6; D not certain. The length of the CDR3 is 13 residues. CDR1 and CDR2 from the germline V gene are DFQATT and SNEGSKA (reference sequence). V lost 0 bases, J lost 6 bases, and 6 bases lay in between. The chain's CDR3 is CSARDASNSPLHF. In DNA form, the CDR3 reads TGCAGTGCTAGAGATGCCAGTAATTCACCCCTCCACTTT.

The genes are TRBV7-9 and TRBJ2-7, with a tentative D call TRBD2 (5 bases). From germline, CDR1 is SEHNR and CDR2 FQNEAQ (reference sequence). The CDR3 covers 16 residues. Deletions cut 1 base from V and 2 bases from J, with 15 bases between. The CDR3 region is CASSLVSGFKAYEQYF. In DNA, the CDR3 is TGTGCCAGCAGCTTAGTTTCGGGGTTTAAGGCCTACGAGCAGTACTTC.